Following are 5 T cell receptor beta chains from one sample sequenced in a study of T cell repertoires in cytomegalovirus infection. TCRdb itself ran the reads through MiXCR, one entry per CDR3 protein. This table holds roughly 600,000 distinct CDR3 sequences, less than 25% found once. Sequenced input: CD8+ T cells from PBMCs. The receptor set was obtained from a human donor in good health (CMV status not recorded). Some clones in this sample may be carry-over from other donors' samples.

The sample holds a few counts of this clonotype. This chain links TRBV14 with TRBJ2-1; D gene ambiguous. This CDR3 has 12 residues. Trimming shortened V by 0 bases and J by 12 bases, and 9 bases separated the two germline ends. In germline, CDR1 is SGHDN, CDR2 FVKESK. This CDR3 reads CASSQDRSGQFF. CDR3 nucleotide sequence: TGTGCCAGCAGCCAAGATCGGAGTGGGCAGTTCTTC.

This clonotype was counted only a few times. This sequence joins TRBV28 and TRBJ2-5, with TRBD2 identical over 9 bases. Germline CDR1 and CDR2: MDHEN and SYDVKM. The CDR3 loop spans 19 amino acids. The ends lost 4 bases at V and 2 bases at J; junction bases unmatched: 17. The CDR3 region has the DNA TGTGCCAGCAGTTCCTCCCCGCCTAGCGGGGTGAGAGCGCAAGAGACCCAGTACTTC. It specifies CASSSSPPSGVRAQETQYF.

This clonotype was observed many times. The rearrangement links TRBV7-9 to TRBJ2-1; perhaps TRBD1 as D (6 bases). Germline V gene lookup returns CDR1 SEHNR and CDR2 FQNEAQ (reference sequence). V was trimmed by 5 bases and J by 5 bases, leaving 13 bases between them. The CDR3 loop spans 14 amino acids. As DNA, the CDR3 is TGTGCCAGCAGCGGGGACACTACAGACAATGAGCAGTTCTTC. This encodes CASSGDTTDNEQFF.

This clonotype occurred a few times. CDR3 region: CSAPQGGAKNIQYF. CDR3 DNA: TGCAGTGCCCCACAGGGAGGAGCCAAAAACATTCAGTACTTC. V gene TRBV20-1 combines with J gene TRBJ2-4; tentatively, D is TRBD1 or TRBD2 (6 bases each). The CDR3 runs to 14 residues. CDR1 is DFQATT, CDR2 SNEGSKA, per germline (reference sequence). Trimming stripped 6 bases from V and 0 bases from J, with 12 bases between.

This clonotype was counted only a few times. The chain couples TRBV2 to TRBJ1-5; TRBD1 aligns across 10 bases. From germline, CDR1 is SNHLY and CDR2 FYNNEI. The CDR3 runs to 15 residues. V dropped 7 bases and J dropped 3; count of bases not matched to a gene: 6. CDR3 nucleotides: TGTGCCAGCACCCGGACAGGGGGTATCAATCAGCCCCAGCATTTT. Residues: CASTRTGGINQPQHF.